This T cell receptor beta chain was profiled in a study of control samples from healthy donors and cancer patients. The table came from immunoSEQ multiplex PCR; TCRdb's copy has only in-frame clones and leaves some out. The sample holds about 54,000 clones, 95% to 97% seen once. The source is a woman aged 30 to 39 in good health. Sequencing used blood.

The CDR3 loop reads CASRQGTITSYEQYF. The CDR3, as DNA: TGCGCCAGCCGACAGGGGACAATAACAAGTTACGAGCAGTACTTC. The genes are TRBV10-2 and TRBJ2-7, with 8 bases matching TRBD1. The trim removed 8 bases at V and 4 bases at J, leaving 13 bases unmatched. In germline, CDR1 is WSHSY, CDR2 SAAADI. This CDR3 has 15 amino acids.